The T cell receptor (beta chain) described here comes from a study of blood T cells in healthy people across ages. Overall study context: About one barcoded TCR beta cDNA was captured per two T cells.

Germline V gives CDR1 SGHAT, CDR2 FQNNGV. The CDR3 spans 17 residues. A J-beta primer mix and a sample-barcoded 5' primer were used in a second PCR of about 7 to 12 cycles. Unique molecular identifiers of 12 random nucleotides labeled each cDNA. Using its own MiXCR run on the 5' RACE reads, TCRdb lists one record per CDR3 protein. The table lists hundreds of thousands of distinct CDR3 sequences, around 50% of them singletons. Whenever a sample was processed, at least 7 million PBMCs were isolated. The sample comprised blood. The gene calls are TRBV11-2 and TRBJ2-7; 9 nucleotides align to TRBD2. The better agreement between TRBJ2-5 and the DNA end casts doubt on the J call. The receptor comes from an elderly man in good health. The CDR3 here is CASSPRLGGRAYETQYF. CDR3 sequence (DNA): TGTGCCAGCAGCCCCCGATTGGGCGGGAGGGCCTATGAGACCCAGTACTTC.